This is a list of T cell receptor beta chains from one sample in a study of shared clonotypes between healthy human individuals. TCRdb keeps only in-frame clones here, not all; method: immunoSEQ multiplex PCR. The table lists 490,000 or so clones, 76% of them singletons. Sequencing used PBMCs. The receptors come from a woman aged 40 to 50 in good health. Some clones in this sample may be carry-over from other donors' samples. Both conserved end residues are part of each CDR3. Each record gives: V gene, J gene, CDR3 protein.

v_gene: TRBV5-1
j_gene: TRBJ2-1
CDR3aa: CASSSSGQSYNEQFF

v_gene: TRBV28
j_gene: TRBJ1-2
CDR3aa: CASSSPNYGYTF

v_gene: TRBV7-9
j_gene: TRBJ1-4
CDR3aa: CASSTQGWEKLFF

v_gene: TRBV7-6
j_gene: TRBJ2-2
CDR3aa: CASSSFGGRNTGELFF

v_gene: TRBV19
j_gene: TRBJ1-2
CDR3aa: CASKYLRGGGGYGYTF

v_gene: TRBV7-2
j_gene: TRBJ2-5
CDR3aa: CASSQEAGTGGETQYF

v_gene: TRBV2
j_gene: TRBJ2-1
CDR3aa: CASNELAGLNYNEQFF

v_gene: TRBV11-2
j_gene: TRBJ2-5
CDR3aa: CASSRGRPQETQYF

v_gene: TRBV28
j_gene: TRBJ2-3
CDR3aa: CASSLNRGLDHRF

v_gene: TRBV9
j_gene: TRBJ2-1
CDR3aa: CASSVGAGDHNEQFF

v_gene: TRBV6-4
j_gene: TRBJ2-1
CDR3aa: CASSAGTSGYNEQFF

v_gene: TRBV7-2
j_gene: TRBJ1-3
CDR3aa: CASSLAAGGLWGNTIYF

v_gene: TRBV9
j_gene: TRBJ2-7
CDR3aa: CASSVGPGGNSYEQYF

v_gene: TRBV2
j_gene: TRBJ2-7
CDR3aa: CASSGRLISYEQYF

v_gene: TRBV5-1
j_gene: TRBJ2-7
CDR3aa: CASSLGTSGGGYEQYF

v_gene: TRBV6-5
j_gene: TRBJ2-2
CDR3aa: CASSGGELFF

v_gene: TRBV2
j_gene: TRBJ1-2
CDR3aa: CASSLFVAFGGYTF

v_gene: TRBV15
j_gene: TRBJ2-5
CDR3aa: CATSRAQGARETQYF

v_gene: TRBV27
j_gene: TRBJ2-2
CDR3aa: CASSLKSGIRSTGELFF

v_gene: TRBV5-4
j_gene: TRBJ2-7
CDR3aa: CASSDSSGSYEQYF

v_gene: TRBV5-4
j_gene: TRBJ1-3
CDR3aa: CASSLRPASSGNTIYF

v_gene: TRBV19
j_gene: TRBJ2-7
CDR3aa: CASSFQGGGYEQYF

v_gene: TRBV19
j_gene: TRBJ2-5
CDR3aa: CASSPGTSGSYGETQYF

v_gene: TRBV7-9
j_gene: TRBJ1-1
CDR3aa: CASTQAGTEAFF

v_gene: TRBV28
j_gene: TRBJ2-6
CDR3aa: CASSTKASGANVLTF